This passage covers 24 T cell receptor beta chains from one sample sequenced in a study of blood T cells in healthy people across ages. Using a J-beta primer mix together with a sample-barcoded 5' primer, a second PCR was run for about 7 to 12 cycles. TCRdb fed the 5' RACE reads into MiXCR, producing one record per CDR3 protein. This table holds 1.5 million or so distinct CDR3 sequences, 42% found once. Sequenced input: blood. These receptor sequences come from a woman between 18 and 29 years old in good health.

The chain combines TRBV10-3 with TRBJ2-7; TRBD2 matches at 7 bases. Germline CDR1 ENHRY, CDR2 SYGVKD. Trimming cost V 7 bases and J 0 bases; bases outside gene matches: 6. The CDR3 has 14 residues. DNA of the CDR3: TGTGCCATCAACACCGGGACTACCTCCTACGAGCAGTACTTC. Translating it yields CAINTGTTSYEQYF.

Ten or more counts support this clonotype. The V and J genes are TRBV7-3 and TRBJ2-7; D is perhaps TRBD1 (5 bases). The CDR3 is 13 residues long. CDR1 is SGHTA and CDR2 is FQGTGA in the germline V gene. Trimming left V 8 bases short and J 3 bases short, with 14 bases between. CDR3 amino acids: CASPRQGNYEQYF. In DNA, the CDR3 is TGTGCCAGCCCTAGGCAGGGCAACTACGAGCAGTACTTC.

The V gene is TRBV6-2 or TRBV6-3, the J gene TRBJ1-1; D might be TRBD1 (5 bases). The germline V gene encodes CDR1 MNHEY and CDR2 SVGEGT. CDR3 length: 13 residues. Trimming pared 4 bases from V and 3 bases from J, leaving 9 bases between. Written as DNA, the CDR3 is TGTGCCAGCAGTTCCAGGGCCGACACTGAAGCTTTCTTT. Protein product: CASSSRADTEAFF.

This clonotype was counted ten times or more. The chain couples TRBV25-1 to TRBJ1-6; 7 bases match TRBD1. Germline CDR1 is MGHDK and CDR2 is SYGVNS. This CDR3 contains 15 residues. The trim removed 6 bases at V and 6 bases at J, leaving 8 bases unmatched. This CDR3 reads CASREQGTGNSPLHF. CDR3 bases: TGTGCCAGCAGAGAACAGGGGACCGGTAATTCACCCCTCCACTTT.

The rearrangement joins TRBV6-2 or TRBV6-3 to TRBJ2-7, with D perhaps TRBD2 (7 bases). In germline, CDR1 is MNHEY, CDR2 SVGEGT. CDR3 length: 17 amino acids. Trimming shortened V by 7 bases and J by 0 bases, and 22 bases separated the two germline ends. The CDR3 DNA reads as TGTGCCAGCATCCCACGGGGGGCAGGGTCCCCCTCCTACGAGCAGTACTTC. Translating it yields CASIPRGAGSPSYEQYF.

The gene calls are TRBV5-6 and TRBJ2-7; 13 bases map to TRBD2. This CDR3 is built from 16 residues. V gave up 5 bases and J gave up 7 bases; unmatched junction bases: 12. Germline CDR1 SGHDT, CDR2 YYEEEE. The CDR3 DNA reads TGTGCCAGCAGAAAACTAGCGGGGGGGTTCAACAATGAGCAGTACTTC. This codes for CASRKLAGGFNNEQYF. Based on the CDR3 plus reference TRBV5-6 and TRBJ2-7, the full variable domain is DAGVTQSPTHLIKTRGQQVTLRCSPKSGHDTVSWYQQALGQGPQFIFQYYEEEERQRGNFPDRFSGHQFPNYSSELNVNALLLGDSALYLCASRKLAGGFNNEQYFGPGTRLTVT.

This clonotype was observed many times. The CDR3 loop reads CASSPLQGAHEQYF. CDR3 in DNA: TGTGCCAGCAGTCCCCTTCAAGGAGCCCACGAGCAGTACTTC. The rearrangement uses TRBV28 and TRBJ2-7; D ambiguous. Deletions cut 5 bases from V and 5 bases from J, with 16 bases between. Germline CDR1 is MDHEN and CDR2 is SYDVKM. This CDR3 region has 14 residues.

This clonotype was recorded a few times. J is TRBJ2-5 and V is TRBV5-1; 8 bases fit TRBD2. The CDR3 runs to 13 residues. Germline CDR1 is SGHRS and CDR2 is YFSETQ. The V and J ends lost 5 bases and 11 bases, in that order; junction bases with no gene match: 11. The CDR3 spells CASRFGGAGEQYF. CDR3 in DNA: TGCGCCAGCAGGTTTGGGGGAGCGGGGGAGCAGTACTTC.

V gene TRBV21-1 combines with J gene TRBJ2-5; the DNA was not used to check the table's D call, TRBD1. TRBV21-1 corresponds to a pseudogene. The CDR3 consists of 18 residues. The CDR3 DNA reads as TGTGCCAGCAGCACCCTACAGGGGGCGAAGCCACCGCAAGAGACCCAGTACTTC. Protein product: CASSTLQGAKPPQETQYF.

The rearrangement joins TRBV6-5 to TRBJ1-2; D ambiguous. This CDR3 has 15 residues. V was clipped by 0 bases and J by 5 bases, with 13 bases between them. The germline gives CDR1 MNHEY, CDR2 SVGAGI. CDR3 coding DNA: TGTGCCAGCAGTTACTCGGGCAGCGGTACTTATGGCTACACCTTC. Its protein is CASSYSGSGTYGYTF.

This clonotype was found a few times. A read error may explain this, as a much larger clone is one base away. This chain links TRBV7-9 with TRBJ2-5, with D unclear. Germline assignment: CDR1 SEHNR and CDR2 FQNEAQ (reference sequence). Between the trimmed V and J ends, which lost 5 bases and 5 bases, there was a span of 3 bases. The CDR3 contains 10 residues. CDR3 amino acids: CASSMETQYF. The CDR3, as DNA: TGTGCCAGCAGCATGGAGACCCAGTACTTC.

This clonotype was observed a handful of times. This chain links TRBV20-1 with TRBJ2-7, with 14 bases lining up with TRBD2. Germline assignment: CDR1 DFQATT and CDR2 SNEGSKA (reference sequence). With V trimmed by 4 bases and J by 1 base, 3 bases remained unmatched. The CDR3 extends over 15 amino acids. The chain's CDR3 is CSATGTSGGSYEQYF. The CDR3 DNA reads TGCAGTGCTACTGGGACTAGCGGGGGTTCCTACGAGCAGTACTTC.

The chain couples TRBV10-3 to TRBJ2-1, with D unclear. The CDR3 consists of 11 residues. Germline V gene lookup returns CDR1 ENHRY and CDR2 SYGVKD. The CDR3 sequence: CVAGSYNEQFF. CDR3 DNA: TGTGTGGCAGGAAGTTACAATGAGCAGTTCTTC.

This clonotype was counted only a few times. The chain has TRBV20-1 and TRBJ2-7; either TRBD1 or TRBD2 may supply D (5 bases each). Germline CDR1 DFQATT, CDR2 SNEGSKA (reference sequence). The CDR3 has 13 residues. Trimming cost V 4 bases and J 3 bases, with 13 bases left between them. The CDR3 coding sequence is TGCAGTGCTACTCCGGGACCGGTCTACGAGCAGTACTTC. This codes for CSATPGPVYEQYF.

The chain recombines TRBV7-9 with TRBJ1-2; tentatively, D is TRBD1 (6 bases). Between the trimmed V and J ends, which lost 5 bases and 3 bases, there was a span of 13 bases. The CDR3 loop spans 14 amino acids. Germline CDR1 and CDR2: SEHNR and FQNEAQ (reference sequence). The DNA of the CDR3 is TGTGCCAGCAGCGACCAAACAGGGTACTATGGCTACACCTTC. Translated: CASSDQTGYYGYTF.

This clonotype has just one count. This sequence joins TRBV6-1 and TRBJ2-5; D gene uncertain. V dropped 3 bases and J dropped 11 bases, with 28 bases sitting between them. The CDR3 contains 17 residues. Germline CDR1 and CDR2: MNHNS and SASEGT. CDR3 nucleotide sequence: TGTGCCAGCAGTGATACGGGTAGGGCGCCGTTCGACAATGAGCAGTACTTC. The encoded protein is CASSDTGRAPFDNEQYF.

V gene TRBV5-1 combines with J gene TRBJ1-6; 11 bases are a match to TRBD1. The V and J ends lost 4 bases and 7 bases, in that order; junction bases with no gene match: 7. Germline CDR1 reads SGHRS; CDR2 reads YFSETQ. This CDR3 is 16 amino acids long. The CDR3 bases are TGCGCCAGCAGCCTCAACCGGGACAGGGGGAATTCACCCCTCCACTTT. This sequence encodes CASSLNRDRGNSPLHF.

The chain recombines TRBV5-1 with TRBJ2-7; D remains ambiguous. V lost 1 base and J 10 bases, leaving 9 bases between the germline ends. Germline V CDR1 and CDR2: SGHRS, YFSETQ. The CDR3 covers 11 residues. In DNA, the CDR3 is TGCGCCAGCAGCTTGCTAGAGTCCCAGTACTTC. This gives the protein CASSLLESQYF.

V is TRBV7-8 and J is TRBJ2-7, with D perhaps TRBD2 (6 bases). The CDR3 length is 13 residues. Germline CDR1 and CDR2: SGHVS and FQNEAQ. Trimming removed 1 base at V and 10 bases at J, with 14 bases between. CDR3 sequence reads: CASSLGGVGRQYF. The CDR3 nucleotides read TGTGCCAGCAGCTTAGGGGGGGTTGGGCGCCAGTACTTC. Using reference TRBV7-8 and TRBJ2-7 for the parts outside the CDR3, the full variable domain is GAGVSQSPRYKVAKRGQDVALRCDPISGHVSLFWYQQALGQGPEFLTYFQNEAQLDKSGLPSDRFFAERPEGSVSTLKIQRTQQEDSAVYLCASSLGGVGRQYFGPGTRLTVT.

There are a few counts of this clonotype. CDR3: CASSFQDNDQETQYF. The CDR3 DNA follows: TGCGCCAGCAGCTTCCAGGACAACGACCAAGAGACCCAGTACTTC. The chain employs TRBV5-1 and TRBJ2-5; tentatively, D is TRBD1 (5 bases). CDR1 is SGHRS and CDR2 is YFSETQ in the germline V gene. Trimming stripped 2 bases from V and 0 bases from J, with 11 bases between. The CDR3 loop spans 15 amino acids.

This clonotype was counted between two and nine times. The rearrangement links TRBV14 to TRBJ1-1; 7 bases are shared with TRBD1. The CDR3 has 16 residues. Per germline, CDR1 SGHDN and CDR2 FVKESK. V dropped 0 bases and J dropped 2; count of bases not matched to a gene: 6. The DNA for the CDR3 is TGTGCCAGCAGCCAAGATATGGGGACAGCTAACACTGAAGCTTTCTTT. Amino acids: CASSQDMGTANTEAFF.

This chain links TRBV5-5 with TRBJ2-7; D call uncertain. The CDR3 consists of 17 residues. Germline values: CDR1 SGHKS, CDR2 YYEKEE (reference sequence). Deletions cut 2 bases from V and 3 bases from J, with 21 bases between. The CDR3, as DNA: TGTGCCAGCAGCTTAACTACTAAAACAGCGAGTTACTACGAGCAGTACTTC. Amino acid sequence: CASSLTTKTASYYEQYF.

In DNA form, the CDR3 reads TGTGCCAGCAGTTACTCGACCGGGGCCTACTCCTACGAGCAGTACTTC. Protein product: CASSYSTGAYSYEQYF. The chain carries TRBV6-5 and TRBJ2-7, with D perhaps TRBD1 or TRBD2 (5 bases each). Per the germline V gene, CDR1 is MNHEY and CDR2 is SVGAGI. Trimming stripped 0 bases from V and 0 bases from J, with 12 bases between. The CDR3 sequence is 16 residues long.

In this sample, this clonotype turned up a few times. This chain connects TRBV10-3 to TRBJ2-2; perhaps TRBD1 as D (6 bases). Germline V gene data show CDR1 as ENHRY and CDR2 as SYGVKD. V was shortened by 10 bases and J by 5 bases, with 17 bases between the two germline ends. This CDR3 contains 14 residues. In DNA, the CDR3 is TGTGCCACCACGCACAGGGATGGAACCGGGGAGCTGTTTTTT. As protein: CATTHRDGTGELFF.